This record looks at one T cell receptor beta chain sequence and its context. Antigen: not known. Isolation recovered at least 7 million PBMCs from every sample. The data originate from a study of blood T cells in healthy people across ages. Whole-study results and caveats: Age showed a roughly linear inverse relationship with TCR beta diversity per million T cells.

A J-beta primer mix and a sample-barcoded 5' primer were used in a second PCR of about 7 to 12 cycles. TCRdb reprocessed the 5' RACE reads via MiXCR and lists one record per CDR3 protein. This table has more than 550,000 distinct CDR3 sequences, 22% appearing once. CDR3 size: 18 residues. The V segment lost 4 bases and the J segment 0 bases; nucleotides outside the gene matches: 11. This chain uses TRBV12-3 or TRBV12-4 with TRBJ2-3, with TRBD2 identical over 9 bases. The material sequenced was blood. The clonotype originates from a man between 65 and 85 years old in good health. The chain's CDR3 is CASSSPYLAGQSTDTQYF. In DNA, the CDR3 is TGTGCCAGCAGTTCCCCCTACCTAGCGGGACAAAGCACAGATACGCAGTATTTT.